This TCR beta chain was captured by sequencing in a study of cytomegalovirus exposure and HLA in healthy donors. Findings of the study overall: Researchers reported in a later analysis that common viral pathogens appeared linked to several top clusters.

The CDR3 loop spans 11 amino acids. Unmatched junction bases numbered 4, after V lost 7 bases and J lost 4 bases. Germline-derived CDR1 and CDR2 are SQVTM and ANQGSEA. Concerning this clone itself: The target antigen is unknown.

With 60 Vbeta and 13 Jbeta primers, the PCR was carried out. The method was immunoSEQ multiplex PCR; TCRdb's version includes in-frame clones alone and lacks a portion of them. The profile shows some 87,000 clones, more than 60% of them singletons. V is TRBV29-1 and J is TRBJ2-7; 7 nucleotides match TRBD2. Source material: PBMCs. The receptor's source is a man aged 18-30 years in good health and CMV-seropositive. The chain's CDR3 is CSAAGVYEQYF. For the CDR3, the DNA is TGCAGCGCCGCGGGGGTTTACGAGCAGTACTTC.